Sequencing of this T cell receptor (beta chain) was carried out in a study of T cells expressing NK-cell markers. Whole-study findings and limits: The HCMV specificity of the expanded NKG2C+ T cell clones stayed unresolved.

A remark on this clonotype: Its specificity is not known.

UMIs accompanied the 5'RACE template switching by which TCR beta cDNA was made. One entry per CDR3 protein, without DNA, is what TCRdb gives after re-calling the 5' RACE reads. This sample's table has 440,000 or so distinct CDR3 sequences. Germline lookup yields CDR1 SGHTA and CDR2 FQGTGA. This CDR3 contains 15 residues. The chain links TRBV7-3 to TRBJ2-1; with no DNA, the TCRdb D assignment of TRBD1 cannot be verified. This TCR came from a woman between 18 and 69 years old in good health. The material sequenced was blood T cells: a sorted CD56 or NKG2C T cell subset, CD4+ or CD8+ T cells, or bulk PBMC T cells (not recorded which). The CDR3 sequence: CASSLTAGAGNEQFF. The full variable domain, in which reference TRBV7-3 and TRBJ2-1 provide the parts outside the CDR3, is GAGVSQTPSNKVTEKGKYVELRCDPISGHTALYWYRQSLGQGPEFLIYFQGTGAADDSGLPNDRFFAVRPEGSVSTLKIQRTERGDSAVYLCASSLTAGAGNEQFFGPGTRLTVL.